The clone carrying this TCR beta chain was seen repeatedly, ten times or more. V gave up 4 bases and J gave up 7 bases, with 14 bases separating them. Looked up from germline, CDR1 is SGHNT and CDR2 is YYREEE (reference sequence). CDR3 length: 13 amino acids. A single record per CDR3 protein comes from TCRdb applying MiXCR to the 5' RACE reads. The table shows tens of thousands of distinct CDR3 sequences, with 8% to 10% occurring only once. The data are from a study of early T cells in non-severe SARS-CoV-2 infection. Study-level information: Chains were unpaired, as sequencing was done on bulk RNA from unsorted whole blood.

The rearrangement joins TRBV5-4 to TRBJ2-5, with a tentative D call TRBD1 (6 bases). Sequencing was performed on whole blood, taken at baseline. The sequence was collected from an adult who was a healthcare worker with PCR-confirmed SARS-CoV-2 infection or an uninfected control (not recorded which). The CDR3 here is CASSPGVKGTQYF. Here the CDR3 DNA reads TGTGCCAGCAGCCCAGGGGTGAAGGGGACCCAGTACTTC.